The 23 T cell receptor beta chains below all came from one sample that was sequenced in a study of shared clonotypes between healthy human individuals. Repertoires were generated with immunoSEQ multiplex PCR, while TCRdb's copy carries only in-frame clones and drops some. The data contain about 2.4 million clones, around nine tenths of them singletons. Sequenced input: naive CD4+ T cells sorted from blood. The subset was: CD45RA+ positively selected. Receptors originate from a man aged 18 to 29 in good health.

The CDR3 DNA sequence: TGTGCCAGCTCACCAAGGTCTTTGGGACAGGGCAATAATTCACCCCTCCACTTT. Translated, it gives CASSPRSLGQGNNSPLHF. The V and J genes are TRBV18 and TRBJ1-6; TRBD1 matches 9 bases. Trimming cost V 2 bases and J 5 bases; bases outside gene matches: 10. This CDR3 comprises 18 residues. Looked up from germline, CDR1 is KGHSH and CDR2 is LQKENI.

Here the CDR3 DNA reads TGTGCCAGCCTCCCGTGGGATTATAGCAATCAGCCCCAGCATTTT. Translated: CASLPWDYSNQPQHF. The V gene is TRBV27, the J gene TRBJ1-5; no clear D gene. The V end was cut by 8 bases, the J end by 0 bases, with 14 bases between. CDR3 size: 15 residues. Germline V lookup: CDR1 MNHEY, CDR2 SMNVEV (reference sequence).

This chain connects TRBV6-5 to TRBJ1-1, with D possibly TRBD1 on 6 matching bases. V shed 5 bases and J shed 1 base, with 14 bases lying between them. Germline V gives CDR1 MNHEY, CDR2 SVGAGI. The CDR3 sequence is 15 residues long. DNA of the CDR3: TGTGCCAGCAGTAGGGGGGCTCGCGGGAACACTGAAGCTTTCTTT. Translating it yields CASSRGARGNTEAFF.

Regarding this clone: Other DNA sequences in this sample translate to the same CDR3. This rearrangement joins TRBV27 to TRBJ1-5, with no clear D. Trimming pared 2 bases from V and 1 base from J, leaving 6 bases between. The CDR3 consists of 14 residues. Looked up from germline, CDR1 is MNHEY and CDR2 is SMNVEV (reference sequence). The CDR3 bases are TGTGCCAGCAGTTTAAGCCGCAGCAATCAGCCCCAGCATTTT. Translation: CASSLSRSNQPQHF.

This clone was found once. The CDR3: CASSSAVETQYF. DNA of the CDR3: TGTGCCAGCAGCTCCGCGGTGGAGACCCAGTACTTC. V and J are TRBV5-4 and TRBJ2-5; D unresolved. This CDR3 has 12 amino acids. Per germline, CDR1 SGHNT and CDR2 YYREEE (reference sequence). With 3 bases removed from V and 5 bases from J, the gap between germline ends came to 8 bases.

The gene calls are TRBV30 and TRBJ2-2, with TRBD2 matching over 14 bases. The J segment lost 0 bases and the V segment lost 0 bases, leaving 9 bases of the junction unmatched. The germline gives CDR1 GTSNPN, CDR2 SVGIG (reference sequence). The CDR3 sequence is 20 residues long. The CDR3 loop is CAWSVLGGLAGETNTGELFF. The CDR3 DNA follows: TGTGCCTGGAGTGTACTGGGGGGACTAGCGGGAGAGACGAACACCGGGGAGCTGTTTTTT. Based on the CDR3 plus reference TRBV30 and TRBJ2-2, the full variable domain is SQTIHQWPATLVQPVGSPLSLECTVEGTSNPNLYWYRQAAGRGLQLLFYSVGIGQISSEVPQNLSASRPQDRQFILSSKKLLLSDSGFYLCAWSVLGGLAGETNTGELFFGEGSRLTVL.

The chain joins TRBV5-6 to TRBJ2-1, with TRBD2 identical over 9 bases. V trimming: 4 bases; J trimming: 0 bases; junction bases outside the gene matches: 11. The CDR3 has 18 amino acids. Germline loops: CDR1 SGHDT, CDR2 YYEEEE. The CDR3 DNA sequence: TGTGCCAGCAGCCCGGACGCGGGAGGGCCTAGCTCCTACAATGAGCAGTTCTTC. This gives the protein CASSPDAGGPSSYNEQFF.

This chain joins TRBV4-1 and TRBJ2-6, with 7 nucleotides matching TRBD1. The V gene end was trimmed by 1 base and the J gene end by 2 bases; junction bases not matched to a gene: 14. The CDR3 loop spans 20 amino acids. The germline V gene has CDR1 MGHRA and CDR2 YSYEKL. CDR3 residues: CASSQGTPGQKITGANVLTF. The CDR3 coding sequence is TGCGCCAGCAGCCAAGGGACCCCGGGACAGAAAATAACTGGGGCCAACGTCCTGACTTTC.

This chain uses TRBV10-2 with TRBJ2-1; D is perhaps TRBD1 (5 bases). V lost 3 bases, J lost 6 bases, and 18 bases lay in between. This CDR3 is built from 16 residues. Germline CDR1 WSHSY, CDR2 SAAADI. DNA of the CDR3: TGCGCCAGCAGTGATAGGGGCCTCAGGGATGGCAATGAGCAGTTCTTC. Protein product: CASSDRGLRDGNEQFF.

This clone showed up just once. This chain joins TRBV5-4 and TRBJ2-2; D is possibly TRBD1 or TRBD2 (5 bases each). Germline V gene data show CDR1 as SGHNT and CDR2 as YYREEE (reference sequence). The CDR3 loop spans 13 amino acids. Trimming shortened V by 5 bases and J by 6 bases, and 11 bases separated the two germline ends. CDR3 coding DNA: TGTGCCAGCAGGAGGCTGGGGGCCGGGGAGCTGTTTTTT. Its translation: CASRRLGAGELFF. Based on the CDR3 plus reference TRBV5-4 and TRBJ2-2, the full variable domain is ETGVTQSPTHLIKTRGQQVTLRCSSQSGHNTVSWYQQALGQGPQFIFQYYREEENGRGNFPPRFSGLQFPNYSSELNVNALELDDSALYLCASRRLGAGELFFGEGSRLTVL.

V gene TRBV6-5 combines with J gene TRBJ2-1, with unresolved D. CDR3 length: 13 amino acids. The V end lost 0 bases, the J end lost 9 bases, and 9 bases lay between the germline ends. CDR1 is MNHEY and CDR2 is SVGAGI in the germline V gene. This CDR3 reads CASSYSSRGEQFF. CDR3 bases: TGTGCCAGCAGTTACTCTAGCAGAGGTGAGCAGTTCTTC.

This chain links TRBV5-5 with TRBJ1-4; D uncertain. V lost 0 bases to trimming and J lost 7 bases, with 10 bases between them. The germline V gene encodes CDR1 SGHKS and CDR2 YYEKEE (reference sequence). This CDR3 is built from 14 residues. The CDR3 bases are TGTGCCAGCAGCTTGGGGTCTCTCGGTGAAAAACTGTTTTTT. It is translated as CASSLGSLGEKLFF.

This chain connects TRBV5-1 to TRBJ1-6, with TRBD1 identical over 9 bases. Germline V gene sequence: CDR1 SGHRS, CDR2 YFSETQ. The CDR3 extends over 15 amino acids. The J segment lost 9 bases and the V segment lost 4 bases, leaving 8 bases of the junction unmatched. CDR3 region: CASSQSGTGPSPLHF. The CDR3 region has the DNA TGCGCCAGCAGCCAATCCGGGACAGGGCCTTCACCCCTCCACTTT. Combining the CDR3 with reference TRBV5-1 and TRBJ1-6 gives the whole variable domain KAGVTQTPRYLIKTRGQQVTLSCSPISGHRSVSWYQQTPGQGLQFLFEYFSETQRNKGNFPGRFSGRQFSNSRSEMNVSTLELGDSALYLCASSQSGTGPSPLHFGNGTRLTVT.

V usage is TRBV27 and J usage is TRBJ2-7; D is undetermined. V dropped 2 bases and J dropped 3 bases, with 11 bases sitting between them. The CDR3 has 14 residues. Germline-derived CDR1 and CDR2 are MNHEY and SMNVEV (reference sequence). The CDR3 DNA follows: TGTGCCAGCAGTTTACGCTTACGGAGCTACGAGCAGTACTTC. Its protein product is CASSLRLRSYEQYF.

The CDR3 coding sequence is TGTGCCAGTAGTTTCCTTCAGGGTGGGAACACTGAAGCTTTCTTT. The encoded protein is CASSFLQGGNTEAFF. This rearrangement joins TRBV19 to TRBJ1-1; the D gene is possibly TRBD1 (5 bases). The germline V gene has CDR1 LNHDA and CDR2 SQIVND (reference sequence). The CDR3 extends over 15 amino acids. V was trimmed by 5 bases and J by 1 base, leaving 14 bases between them.

J is TRBJ2-7 and V is TRBV30, with D maybe TRBD2 (6 bases). Trimming took off 4 bases at V and 0 bases at J, with 10 bases between the two ends. Germline V gives CDR1 GTSNPN, CDR2 SVGIG (reference sequence). CDR3 length: 13 amino acids. The DNA for the CDR3 is TGTGCCTGGACCGGCGGGAACTCCTACGAGCAGTACTTC. Protein: CAWTGGNSYEQYF.

The chain combines TRBV5-4 with TRBJ1-6, with 9 bases aligning to TRBD1. Germline V gene data show CDR1 as SGHNT and CDR2 as YYREEE (reference sequence). The junction had 11 bases not matched to a gene; V was cut back by 3 bases and J by 13 bases. The CDR3 length is 15 residues. The CDR3 loop is CASSWTGQGNGPLHF. The CDR3 DNA reads TGTGCCAGCAGCTGGACGGGACAGGGAAATGGGCCCCTCCACTTT.

V is TRBV5-1 and J is TRBJ1-6, with a tentative D call TRBD1 (5 bases). Trimming took 0 bases from V and 7 from J, leaving 8 bases between them. This CDR3 comprises 14 residues. Germline V gene data show CDR1 as SGHRS and CDR2 as YFSETQ. CDR3 protein: CASSLATANSPLHF. The DNA for the CDR3 is TGCGCCAGCAGCTTGGCGACAGCCAATTCACCCCTCCACTTT.

The chain has TRBV5-1 and TRBJ1-1, with a tentative D call TRBD1 (6 bases). Trimming stripped 0 bases from V and 10 bases from J, with 19 bases between. CDR3 length equals 15 residues. Germline values: CDR1 SGHRS, CDR2 YFSETQ. The DNA for the CDR3 is TGCGCCAGCAGCTTGGCCTTGGACGGGGGCAAAGTAGCTTTCTTT. Protein sequence: CASSLALDGGKVAFF.

The chain recombines TRBV28 with TRBJ2-2, with D unresolved. Germline values: CDR1 MDHEN, CDR2 SYDVKM. The CDR3 runs 14 residues. Trimming stripped 4 bases from V and 4 bases from J, with 10 bases between. CDR3 in DNA: TGTGCCAGCAGTTCCCCTGACTTCACCGGGGAGCTGTTTTTT. It specifies CASSSPDFTGELFF.

The rearrangement links TRBV19 to TRBJ1-6, with D perhaps matching TRBD1 (5 bases). V lost 7 bases to trimming and J lost 7 bases, with 17 bases between them. This CDR3 region has 15 residues. Germline CDR1 reads LNHDA; CDR2 reads SQIVND (reference sequence). The CDR3 coding sequence is TGTGCCAGTACCCTGGGACCGACCTTGAATTCACCCCTCCACTTT. Its protein product is CASTLGPTLNSPLHF.

The chain is built from TRBV28 and TRBJ2-3; no clear D gene. Deletions cut 4 bases from V and 2 bases from J, with 13 bases between. CDR1 MDHEN and CDR2 SYDVKM come from the germline V gene. The CDR3 runs 15 residues. The CDR3 protein is CASSSRARVTDTQYF. The CDR3 nucleotides are TGTGCCAGCAGTTCACGCGCACGGGTCACAGATACGCAGTATTTT. The variable domain in full, completed from reference TRBV28 and TRBJ2-3, reads DVKVTQSSRYLVKRTGEKVFLECVQDMDHENMFWYRQDPGLGLRLIYFSYDVKMKEKGDIPEGYSVSREKKERFSLILESASTNQTSMYLCASSSRARVTDTQYFGPGTRLTVL.

The chain joins TRBV5-6 to TRBJ2-5; TRBD2 matches 9 bases. The DNA end favors TRBJ2-7, so the J call may be wrong. Germline V lookup: CDR1 SGHDT, CDR2 YYEEEE. The length of the CDR3 is 15 residues. CDR3 coding DNA: TGTGCCAGCAGCTTCTTCTCGCGGGGGGGAAGCGAGCAGTACTTC. Protein product: CASSFFSRGGSEQYF.